The 31 T cell receptor beta chains given below trace back to one sample, sequenced in a study of somatic mutations in cytotoxic T cells in rheumatoid arthritis. The repertoire was sequenced with immunoSEQ multiplex PCR; TCRdb's copy has only in-frame clones and lacks some. The data show 15,000 to 25,000 clones, with roughly 82% seen just once and more than 9% held by the top ten. What was sequenced was CD8+ T cells sorted from blood. Receptors were obtained from a woman in her fifties or sixties in good health.

The CDR3 region has the DNA TGTGCCAGCAGCCAGGGGGCAGATACGCAGTATTTT. Its translation is CASSQGADTQYF. The rearrangement joins TRBV7-8 to TRBJ2-3; 7 nucleotides align to TRBD1. This CDR3 is 12 amino acids long. Germline V lookup: CDR1 SGHVS, CDR2 FQNEAQ. V was clipped by 5 bases and J by 4 bases; unmatched bases: 0.

This rearrangement joins TRBV27 to TRBJ2-1, with TRBD1 matching over 9 bases. The junction had 6 bases not matched to a gene; V was cut back by 0 bases and J by 6 bases. In germline, CDR1 is MNHEY, CDR2 SMNVEV (reference sequence). There are 16 residues in the CDR3. The CDR3 bases are TGTGCCAGCAGTTTATCGTCGGGACAGGGCTTCAATGAGCAGTTCTTC. This encodes CASSLSSGQGFNEQFF.

This chain links TRBV4-1 with TRBJ2-7; D might be TRBD1 (5 bases). CDR3 length: 14 amino acids. Trimming pared 0 bases from V and 4 bases from J, leaving 10 bases between. From germline, CDR1 is MGHRA and CDR2 YSYEKL. For the CDR3, the DNA is TGCGCCAGCAGCCAAGAAGGGGCTGGTTACGAGCAGTACTTC. Its protein product is CASSQEGAGYEQYF.

The rearrangement uses TRBV28 and TRBJ2-7; weak D call: TRBD1 (6 bases). CDR3 length: 14 residues. The germline gives CDR1 MDHEN, CDR2 SYDVKM. Trimming removed 5 bases at V and 9 bases at J, with 20 bases between. CDR3 region: CASSPKTGPLGQYF. In DNA, the CDR3 is TGTGCCAGCAGTCCCAAGACAGGTCCCTTGGGGCAGTACTTC.

The chain couples TRBV9 to TRBJ2-3, with D unresolved. With 0 bases removed from V and 0 bases from J, the gap between germline ends came to 8 bases. The CDR3 contains 15 residues. Germline CDR1 and CDR2: SGDLS and YYNGEE. CDR3 protein: CASSVADSSTDTQYF. Here the CDR3 DNA reads TGTGCCAGCAGCGTAGCGGATAGCAGCACAGATACGCAGTATTTT.

This chain uses TRBV30 with TRBJ2-3; the D gene is possibly TRBD2 (6 bases). Germline V gene sequence: CDR1 GTSNPN, CDR2 SVGIG (reference sequence). The CDR3 spans 15 residues. Trimming stripped 1 base from V and 2 bases from J, with 13 bases between. The CDR3 DNA is TGTGCCTGGAGTGCCGGGACTGGGCCCACAGATACGCAGTATTTT. It is translated as CAWSAGTGPTDTQYF. Full variable domain (missing parts from reference TRBV30 and TRBJ2-3): SQTIHQWPATLVQPVGSPLSLECTVEGTSNPNLYWYRQAAGRGLQLLFYSVGIGQISSEVPQNLSASRPQDRQFILSSKKLLLSDSGFYLCAWSAGTGPTDTQYFGPGTRLTVL.

CDR3 nucleotides: TGTGCCAGCAGCGCGGGGGAAAGCTCTGGAAACACCATATATTTT. The encoded protein is CASSAGESSGNTIYF. V usage is TRBV9 and J usage is TRBJ1-3, with D perhaps matching TRBD1 (5 bases). Germline V gene sequence: CDR1 SGDLS, CDR2 YYNGEE. The ends were cut back, 3 bases at V and 0 bases at J, with 10 bases in the middle. The CDR3 spans 15 residues.

The V call is TRBV29-1, the J call TRBJ2-7; D uncertain. This CDR3 has 12 amino acids. V dropped 3 bases and J dropped 7 bases, with 13 bases sitting between them. The germline V gene encodes CDR1 SQVTM and CDR2 ANQGSEA. The CDR3 nucleotides read TGCAGCGTTGACGGGCGAGGTGATGAGCAGTACTTC. Translating gives CSVDGRGDEQYF.

The chain employs TRBV23-1 and TRBJ1-5, with D perhaps matching TRBD1 (5 bases). TRBV23-1 is an ORF, with its function uncertain. V was shortened by 0 bases and J by 5 bases, with 17 bases between the two germline ends. CDR3 length equals 17 residues. DNA of the CDR3: TGCGCCAGCAGTCAATCGGGGGGATCAGGGAGGCATCAGCCCCAGCATTTT. Its translation is CASSQSGGSGRHQPQHF.

The chain is built from TRBV27 and TRBJ2-2; TRBD1 agrees at 9 bases. With V trimmed by 4 bases and J by 4 bases, 1 base remained unmatched. This CDR3 has 14 residues. Germline V gives CDR1 MNHEY, CDR2 SMNVEV (reference sequence). CDR3 in amino acids: CASSWDRATGELFF. As DNA, the CDR3 is TGTGCCAGCAGTTGGGACAGGGCCACCGGGGAGCTGTTTTTT.

The chain joins TRBV6-5 to TRBJ2-7; a weak D match, TRBD2 (7 bases). Deletions cut 3 bases from V and 1 base from J, with 16 bases between. Germline values: CDR1 MNHEY, CDR2 SVGAGI. The CDR3 sequence is 16 residues long. The CDR3 coding sequence is TGTGCCAGCAGTTATAGTCCGGGGGGCAAGTCCTACGAGCAGTACTTC. It yields the protein CASSYSPGGKSYEQYF.

This clone was seen once. The CDR3 nucleotides read TGTGCCAGCAGCGCCTCCACCGCAGATACGCAGTATTTT. It encodes CASSASTADTQYF. This rearrangement joins TRBV11-2 to TRBJ2-3; no firm D call. The CDR3 runs 13 residues. The germline V and J ends were trimmed by 5 bases and 4 bases, with 10 bases remaining between them. The germline V gene encodes CDR1 SGHAT and CDR2 FQNNGV.

This clone was counted a few times. V usage is TRBV20-1 and J usage is TRBJ1-1; D perhaps matches TRBD1 (5 bases). Looked up from germline, CDR1 is DFQATT and CDR2 is SNEGSKA (reference sequence). V was cut by 8 bases and J by 7 bases, with 14 bases left in between. This CDR3 spans 11 amino acids. For the CDR3, the DNA is TGCAGTACGAGTGGGGGGAATGAAGCTTTCTTT. The encoded protein is CSTSGGNEAFF.

The CDR3 spells CASSRGTVSTDTQYF. CDR3 DNA sequence: TGCGCCAGCAGCCGAGGGACAGTAAGCACAGATACGCAGTATTTT. This chain links TRBV4-1 with TRBJ2-3; the match to TRBD1 covers 7 bases. The germline V gene encodes CDR1 MGHRA and CDR2 YSYEKL. This CDR3 has 15 residues. The J segment lost 0 bases and the V segment lost 4 bases, leaving 4 bases of the junction unmatched.

By frequency in the sample, this clone is medium-sized. The chain links TRBV5-1 to TRBJ2-7; 8 nucleotides match TRBD1. There are 15 residues in the CDR3. The germline gives CDR1 SGHRS, CDR2 YFSETQ. The V gene end was trimmed by 4 bases and the J gene end by 3 bases; junction bases not matched to a gene: 9. In DNA form, the CDR3 reads TGCGCCAGCAGCGACCGGGAACAGGGGGTCTACGAGCAGTACTTC. Translation: CASSDREQGVYEQYF.

The rearrangement uses TRBV6-1 and TRBJ1-6, with D unresolved. Germline lookup yields CDR1 MNHNS and CDR2 SASEGT. The CDR3 consists of 11 residues. Trimming cost V 3 bases and J 11 bases, with 5 bases left between them. CDR3 coding DNA: TGTGCCAGCAGTGATAGTGCACCCCTCCACTTT. Translation: CASSDSAPLHF.

The genes are TRBV4-3 and TRBJ2-6; tentatively, D is TRBD2 (6 bases). The CDR3 runs to 16 residues. V was cut by 0 bases and J by 2 bases, with 8 bases left in between. From germline, CDR1 is LGHNA and CDR2 YSLEER. CDR3 in DNA: TGCGCCAGCAGCCAAGACGGGGGTACTGGGGCCAACGTCCTGACTTTC. Protein sequence: CASSQDGGTGANVLTF.

The J gene is TRBJ2-3, the V gene TRBV6-1, with D perhaps TRBD2 (5 bases). CDR1 is MNHNS and CDR2 is SASEGT in the germline V gene. The ends were cut back, 11 bases at V and 0 bases at J, with 15 bases in the middle. The CDR3 has 14 amino acids. The CDR3 DNA sequence: TGTGCCGGTTGCGAGGGTTCTAGCACAGATACGCAGTATTTT. Amino acid sequence: CAGCEGSSTDTQYF.

This sequence joins TRBV11-2 and TRBJ2-1, with TRBD2 matching over 11 bases. V trimming: 5 bases; J trimming: 4 bases; junction bases outside the gene matches: 10. This CDR3 has 17 residues. The germline V gene has CDR1 SGHAT and CDR2 FQNNGV. The CDR3 DNA reads TGTGCCAGCAGCGTCACCGGGACTAGCGGACCGTACAATGAGCAGTTCTTC. Its protein product is CASSVTGTSGPYNEQFF.

The chain employs TRBV9 and TRBJ1-1; 7 nucleotides align to TRBD1. V dropped 3 bases and J dropped 5; count of bases not matched to a gene: 10. This CDR3 is built from 15 residues. Per the germline V gene, CDR1 is SGDLS and CDR2 is YYNGEE. Here the CDR3 DNA reads TGTGCCAGCAGCGCCGCCACAGGGGCTTGGACTGAAGCTTTCTTT. Translation: CASSAATGAWTEAFF.

The chain links TRBV10-3 to TRBJ2-7; D is perhaps TRBD1 or TRBD2 (5 bases each). The germline CDR1 and CDR2 sequences are ENHRY and SYGVKD. Trimming took 2 bases from V and 0 from J, leaving 23 bases between them. The CDR3 loop spans 19 amino acids. The CDR3 region is CAISEALLPGPTPSYEQYF. In DNA, the CDR3 is TGTGCCATCAGTGAGGCCCTCCTCCCGGGACCAACGCCCTCCTACGAGCAGTACTTC.

The gene calls are TRBV5-6 and TRBJ1-2; D is perhaps TRBD1 (6 bases). Germline V gene data show CDR1 as SGHDT and CDR2 as YYEEEE. The CDR3 has 12 amino acids. Deletions cut 4 bases from V and 4 bases from J, with 8 bases between. The CDR3 DNA sequence: TGTGCCAGCAGCGGACAGTTCTATGGCTACACCTTC. Its translation is CASSGQFYGYTF. Full variable domain (rest looked up from reference TRBV5-6 and TRBJ1-2): DAGVTQSPTHLIKTRGQQVTLRCSPKSGHDTVSWYQQALGQGPQFIFQYYEEEERQRGNFPDRFSGHQFPNYSSELNVNALLLGDSALYLCASSGQFYGYTFGSGTRLTVV.

This clone was seen a single time. The chain links TRBV7-9 to TRBJ2-3, with D maybe TRBD2 (5 bases). CDR1 SEHNR and CDR2 FQNEAQ come from the germline V gene (reference sequence). V was clipped by 7 bases and J by 3 bases, with 14 bases between them. The CDR3 length is 14 residues. In DNA form, the CDR3 reads TGTGCCAGCACAGCGGCCTCGGAGACAGATACGCAGTATTTT. Residues: CASTAASETDTQYF.

The J gene is TRBJ2-5, the V gene TRBV20-1; D might be TRBD1 or TRBD2, each matching 5 bases. CDR3 length: 11 residues. The V gene lost 5 bases and the J gene lost 6 bases, with 10 bases spanning the gap. CDR1 DFQATT and CDR2 SNEGSKA come from the germline V gene (reference sequence). CDR3 bases: TGCAGTGCTCCGGGACCCAAGACCCAGTACTTC. It translates to CSAPGPKTQYF.

The V gene is TRBV27, the J gene TRBJ2-7; 7 bases are a match to TRBD2. This CDR3 contains 17 residues. Germline trimming cut 3 bases from V and 0 bases from J; bases unmatched to any gene: 11. Germline values: CDR1 MNHEY, CDR2 SMNVEV (reference sequence). The chain's CDR3 is CASSFYSGTTSSYEQYF. Written as DNA, the CDR3 is TGTGCCAGCAGTTTCTACTCCGGGACTACAAGCTCCTACGAGCAGTACTTC.

The rearrangement links TRBV5-6 to TRBJ2-1; 7 nucleotides agree with TRBD1. Germline V lookup: CDR1 SGHDT, CDR2 YYEEEE. The CDR3 is 16 amino acids. The V gene end was trimmed by 0 bases and the J gene end by 6 bases; junction bases not matched to a gene: 9. CDR3 sequence reads: CASSLGTGVNFNEQFF. CDR3 nucleotides: TGTGCCAGCAGCTTGGGAACAGGGGTGAACTTCAATGAGCAGTTCTTC.

This chain uses TRBV19 with TRBJ2-7; D unresolved. CDR1 is LNHDA, CDR2 SQIVND, per germline (reference sequence). The germline V and J ends were trimmed by 4 bases and 4 bases, with 14 bases remaining between them. This CDR3 contains 14 residues. This CDR3 is CASSTGPFGYEQYF. The CDR3 DNA is TGTGCCAGTAGTACGGGCCCCTTTGGTTACGAGCAGTACTTC.

The CDR3 nucleotides read TGTGCCAGCAGTGACGTGATAGGAGGGAGCTCCTACGAGCAGTACTTC. Translating gives CASSDVIGGSSYEQYF. The chain couples TRBV6-1 to TRBJ2-7; D may be TRBD2 (6 bases). CDR1 is MNHNS, CDR2 SASEGT, per germline. This CDR3 contains 16 residues. V was cut by 3 bases and J by 0 bases, with 15 bases left in between.

The chain is built from TRBV2 and TRBJ2-1; TRBD2 matches at 7 bases. The CDR3 length is 12 residues. Trimming removed 4 bases from V and 10 bases from J; junction bases left unmatched: 4. CDR1 and CDR2 (germline): SNHLY, FYNNEI. CDR3 residues: CASSANSGEQFF. The DNA of the CDR3 is TGTGCCAGCAGTGCCAATAGCGGGGAGCAGTTCTTC.

The chain links TRBV6-5 to TRBJ1-5; the D gene is possibly TRBD1 (5 bases). CDR1 is MNHEY, CDR2 SVGAGI, per germline. With 6 bases removed from V and 0 bases from J, the gap between germline ends came to 9 bases. CDR3 length: 14 amino acids. CDR3 coding DNA: TGTGCCAGCAGCCGGGACCTTAGCAATCAGCCCCAGCATTTT. Amino acid sequence: CASSRDLSNQPQHF.

The V gene is TRBV9, the J gene TRBJ2-7, with 11 bases aligning to TRBD1. Germline loops: CDR1 SGDLS, CDR2 YYNGEE. The trim removed 3 bases at V and 5 bases at J, leaving 7 bases unmatched. The CDR3 is 15 residues long. The CDR3 coding sequence is TGTGCCAGCAGCGCCGGACAGGGGGCGATCGACGAGCAGTACTTC. It encodes CASSAGQGAIDEQYF.